The 15 T cell receptor beta chains presented below share a single source sample, sequenced in a study of cytomegalovirus exposure and HLA in healthy donors. The PCR used 60 Vbeta and 13 Jbeta primers. TCRdb's table, derived via immunoSEQ multiplex PCR, lists solely in-frame clones and lacks some. The table lists about 160,000 clones. The sample consisted of PBMCs. Every receptor here comes from a woman in her fifties or sixties in good health and CMV-seronegative.

The CDR3 coding sequence is TGTGCCACCAGGGACAGACCAAACCTAATGAACACTGAAGCTTTCTTT. It is translated as CATRDRPNLMNTEAFF. The J gene is TRBJ1-1, the V gene TRBV15, with a possible D match to TRBD1 (6 bases). Germline V gene lookup returns CDR1 LNHNV and CDR2 YYDKDF (reference sequence). This CDR3 contains 16 residues. V was shortened by 6 bases and J by 0 bases, with 17 bases between the two germline ends.

The chain links TRBV19 to TRBJ1-2; no reliable D call. Per the germline V gene, CDR1 is LNHDA and CDR2 is SQIVND (reference sequence). V dropped 3 bases and J dropped 8 bases, with 10 bases sitting between them. CDR3 length: 12 amino acids. The CDR3 DNA reads TGTGCCAGTAGTATGTCGGGATACGGCTACACCTTC. Protein product: CASSMSGYGYTF.

The J gene is TRBJ1-1, the V gene TRBV7-3; TRBD1 aligns across 9 bases. Losses at the gene ends were 3 bases for V and 3 bases for J; bases not matched to a gene: 8. Per the germline V gene, CDR1 is SGHTA and CDR2 is FQGTGA. The CDR3 sequence is 16 residues long. This CDR3 is CASSFSPGQGDTEAFF. Here the CDR3 DNA reads TGTGCCAGCAGCTTCTCACCGGGACAGGGCGACACTGAAGCTTTCTTT.

Comments on this clone: This specimen includes other DNA sequences encoding the same CDR3. CDR3 loop: CASSQDRGTNTGELFF. For the CDR3, the DNA is TGTGCCAGCAGCCAGGACAGGGGCACGAACACCGGGGAGCTGTTTTTT. The genes are TRBV11-3 and TRBJ2-2; 9 bases agree with TRBD1. From germline, CDR1 is SGHNT and CDR2 YENEEA. This CDR3 has 16 residues. With 5 bases clipped from V and 0 bases from J, the junction kept 4 bases outside the gene matches.

The chain is built from TRBV11-2 and TRBJ2-7; 7 nucleotides align to TRBD2. Germline V gene sequence: CDR1 SGHAT, CDR2 FQNNGV. The length of the CDR3 is 18 residues. Losses at the gene ends were 1 base for V and 0 bases for J; bases not matched to a gene: 12. In nucleotides, the CDR3 is TGTGCCAGCAGCTTAGTTAGGGTAGCGGGTCGGAGCTCCTACGAGCAGTACTTC. Translation gives CASSLVRVAGRSSYEQYF.

The chain has TRBV19 and TRBJ2-1, with 10 bases fitting TRBD2. The CDR3 covers 19 residues. Germline trimming cut 3 bases from V and 3 bases from J; bases unmatched to any gene: 14. Germline CDR1 LNHDA, CDR2 SQIVND (reference sequence). This chain's CDR3 is CASSISGAGGPSFYNEQFF. The CDR3 region has the DNA TGTGCCAGTAGTATCTCGGGAGCGGGAGGGCCGAGCTTCTACAATGAGCAGTTCTTC.

The chain recombines TRBV7-9 with TRBJ2-1; TRBD2 matches 12 bases. J was trimmed by 4 bases and V by 4 bases; bases with no gene match: 2. Germline V gene data show CDR1 as SEHNR and CDR2 as FQNEAQ (reference sequence). This CDR3 has 15 amino acids. The CDR3 is CASSSGTSGYNEQFF. In nucleotides, the CDR3 is TGTGCCAGCAGCTCCGGGACTAGCGGGTACAATGAGCAGTTCTTC.

The rearrangement links TRBV6-5 to TRBJ1-6, with D possibly being TRBD1 (6 bases). CDR1 MNHEY and CDR2 SVGAGI come from the germline V gene. V was clipped by 5 bases and J by 14 bases, with 10 bases between them. This CDR3 is 11 amino acids long. The CDR3 sequence is CASSAGVTLHF. In DNA, the CDR3 is TGTGCCAGCAGTGCAGGGGTAACCCTCCACTTT.

The CDR3: CASSLGQAGGDQPQHF. CDR3 sequence (DNA): TGCGCCAGCAGCCTCGGACAGGCCGGGGGGGATCAGCCCCAGCATTTT. This chain connects TRBV4-1 to TRBJ1-5, with TRBD1 matching 7 bases. Per the germline V gene, CDR1 is MGHRA and CDR2 is YSYEKL. Trimming cost V 4 bases and J 5 bases; bases outside gene matches: 11. CDR3 length: 16 residues.

The chain joins TRBV28 to TRBJ2-2; D perhaps matches TRBD2 (7 bases). The germline V gene has CDR1 MDHEN and CDR2 SYDVKM. With 7 bases removed from V and 1 base from J, the gap between germline ends came to 16 bases. The CDR3 totals 16 residues. The CDR3 DNA follows: TGTGCCAGCACAAAAGGGGGGGCGGGGAACACCGGGGAGCTGTTTTTT. It encodes CASTKGGAGNTGELFF.

The chain combines TRBV10-3 with TRBJ2-1, with TRBD2 matching 7 bases. Trimming took 7 bases from V and 3 from J; bases not matched to a gene: 3. The CDR3 length is 13 residues. The germline V gene encodes CDR1 ENHRY and CDR2 SYGVKD. CDR3 sequence reads: CAITGGGYNEQFF. DNA of the CDR3: TGTGCCATCACGGGCGGGGGCTACAATGAGCAGTTCTTC.

The chain has TRBV5-1 and TRBJ2-7, with TRBD1 identical over 11 bases. The CDR3 is made up of 15 amino acids. The J segment lost 9 bases and the V segment lost 0 bases, leaving 8 bases of the junction unmatched. CDR1 and CDR2 (germline): SGHRS, YFSETQ. Here the CDR3 reads CASSLVDRGLDGQYF. DNA for the CDR3: TGCGCCAGCAGCTTGGTGGACAGGGGGCTTGATGGGCAGTACTTC.

The gene calls are TRBV27 and TRBJ2-3, with D perhaps matching TRBD1 (5 bases). The germline V and J ends were trimmed by 4 bases and 2 bases, with 19 bases remaining between them. The CDR3 is made up of 17 amino acids. Per germline, CDR1 MNHEY and CDR2 SMNVEV (reference sequence). CDR3 bases: TGTGCCAGCAGTTCCAGGGCAAGAGCTGCGGACACAGATACGCAGTATTTT. It specifies CASSSRARAADTDTQYF.

The V gene is TRBV6-1, the J gene TRBJ1-2, with D tentatively TRBD1 (5 bases). The CDR3 has 13 residues. Germline loops: CDR1 MNHNS, CDR2 SASEGT. Trimming cost V 5 bases and J 0 bases, with 7 bases left between them. The CDR3 loop reads CASSPRANYGYTF. In DNA form, the CDR3 reads TGTGCCAGCAGTCCCAGGGCTAACTATGGCTACACCTTC.

V is TRBV5-1 and J is TRBJ1-2; the match to TRBD1 covers 7 bases. The CDR3 loop spans 17 amino acids. V lost 4 bases, J lost 0 bases, and 12 bases stayed unmatched. Germline loops: CDR1 SGHRS, CDR2 YFSETQ. CDR3 loop: CASSTGQTSRANYGYTF. The CDR3 bases are TGCGCCAGCAGCACGGGACAGACCTCCAGGGCTAACTATGGCTACACCTTC.